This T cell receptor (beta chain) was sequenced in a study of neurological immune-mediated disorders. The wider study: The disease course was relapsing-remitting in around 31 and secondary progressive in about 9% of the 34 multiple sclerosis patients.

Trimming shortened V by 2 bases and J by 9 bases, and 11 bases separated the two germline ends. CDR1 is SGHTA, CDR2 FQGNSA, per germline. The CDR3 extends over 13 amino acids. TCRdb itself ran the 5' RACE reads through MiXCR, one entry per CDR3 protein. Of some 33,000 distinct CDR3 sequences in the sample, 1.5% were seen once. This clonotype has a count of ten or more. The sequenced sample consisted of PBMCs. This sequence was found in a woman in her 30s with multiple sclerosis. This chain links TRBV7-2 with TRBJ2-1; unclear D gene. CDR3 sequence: CASSLLPVGEQFF. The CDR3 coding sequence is TGTGCCAGCAGCTTATTACCCGTCGGTGAGCAGTTCTTC.